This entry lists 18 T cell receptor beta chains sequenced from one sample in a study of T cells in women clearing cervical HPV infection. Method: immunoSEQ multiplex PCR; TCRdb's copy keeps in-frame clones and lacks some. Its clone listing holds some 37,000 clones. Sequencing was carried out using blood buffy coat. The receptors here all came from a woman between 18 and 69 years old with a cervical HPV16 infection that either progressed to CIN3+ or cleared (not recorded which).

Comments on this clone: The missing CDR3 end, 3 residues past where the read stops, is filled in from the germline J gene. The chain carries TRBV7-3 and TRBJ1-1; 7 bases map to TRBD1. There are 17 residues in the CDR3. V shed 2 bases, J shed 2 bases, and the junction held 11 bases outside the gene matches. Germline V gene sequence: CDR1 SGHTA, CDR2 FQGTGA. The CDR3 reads CASSLQPGGTDNTEAFF. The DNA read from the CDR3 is TGTGCCAGCAGCTTACAGCCGGGGGGGACAGACAACACTGAA. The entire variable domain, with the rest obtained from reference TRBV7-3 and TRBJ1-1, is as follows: GAGVSQTPSNKVTEKGKYVELRCDPISGHTALYWYRQSLGQGPEFLIYFQGTGAADDSGLPNDRFFAVRPEGSVSTLKIQRTERGDSAVYLCASSLQPGGTDNTEAFFGQGTRLTVV.

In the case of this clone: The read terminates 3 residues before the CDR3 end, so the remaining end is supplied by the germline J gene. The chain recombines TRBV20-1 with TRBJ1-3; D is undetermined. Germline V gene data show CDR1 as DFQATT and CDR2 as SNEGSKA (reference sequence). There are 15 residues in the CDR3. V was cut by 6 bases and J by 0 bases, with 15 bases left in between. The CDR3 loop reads CSASAPGLSGNTIYF. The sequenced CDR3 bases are TGCAGTGCCAGCGCCCCAGGACTCTCTGGAAACACC.

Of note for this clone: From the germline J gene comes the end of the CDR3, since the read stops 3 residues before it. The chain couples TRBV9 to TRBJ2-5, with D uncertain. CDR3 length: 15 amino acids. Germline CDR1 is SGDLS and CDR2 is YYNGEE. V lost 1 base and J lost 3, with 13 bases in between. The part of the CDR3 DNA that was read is TGTGCCAGCAGCGTACAGGAGATATCGGAAGAGACC. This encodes CASSVQEISEET. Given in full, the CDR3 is CASSVQEISEETQYF.

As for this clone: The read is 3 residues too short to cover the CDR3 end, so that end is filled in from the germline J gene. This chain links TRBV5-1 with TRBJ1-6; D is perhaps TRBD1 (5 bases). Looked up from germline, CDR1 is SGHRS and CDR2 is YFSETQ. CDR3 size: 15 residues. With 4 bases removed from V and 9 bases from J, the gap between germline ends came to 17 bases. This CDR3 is CASSPNWGEFSPLHF. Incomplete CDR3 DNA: TGCGCCAGCAGCCCCAACTGGGGCGAGTTTTCACCC.

CDR3 bases read: TGCGCCAGCAGCTCGGGACTAGCGGGATGGGAAGATACG. It encodes CASSSGLAGWEDT. The CDR3 as a whole reads CASSSGLAGWEDTQYF. V is TRBV5-1 and J is TRBJ2-3; 13 bases align to TRBD2. The read terminates 3 residues ahead of where the CDR3 ends, so the germline J gene completes it. The germline V gene has CDR1 SGHRS and CDR2 YFSETQ. This CDR3 has 16 amino acids. J was trimmed by 5 bases and V by 3 bases; bases with no gene match: 6.

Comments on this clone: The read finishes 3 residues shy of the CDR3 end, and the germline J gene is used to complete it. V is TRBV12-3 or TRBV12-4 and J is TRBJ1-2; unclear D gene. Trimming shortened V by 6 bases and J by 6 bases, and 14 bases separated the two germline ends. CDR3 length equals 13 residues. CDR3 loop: CASRLPSADGYTF. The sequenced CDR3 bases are TGTGCCAGCAGATTACCTAGTGCGGATGGC.

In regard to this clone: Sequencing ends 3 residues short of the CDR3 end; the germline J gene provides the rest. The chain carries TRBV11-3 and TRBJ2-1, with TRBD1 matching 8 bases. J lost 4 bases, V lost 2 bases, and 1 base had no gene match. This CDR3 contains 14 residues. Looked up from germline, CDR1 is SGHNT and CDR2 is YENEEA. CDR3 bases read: TGTGCCAGCAGCTTAAGGGACAGGTACAATGAG. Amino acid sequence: CASSLRDRYNE. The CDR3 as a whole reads CASSLRDRYNEQFF.

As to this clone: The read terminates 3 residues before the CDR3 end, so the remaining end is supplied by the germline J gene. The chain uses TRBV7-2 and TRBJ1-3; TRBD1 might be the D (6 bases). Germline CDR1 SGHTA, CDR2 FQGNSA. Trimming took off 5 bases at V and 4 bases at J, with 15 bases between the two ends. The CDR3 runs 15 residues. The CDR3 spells CASSRRQVGGNTIYF. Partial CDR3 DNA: TGTGCCAGCAGCCGCCGACAGGTCGGAGGAAACACC.

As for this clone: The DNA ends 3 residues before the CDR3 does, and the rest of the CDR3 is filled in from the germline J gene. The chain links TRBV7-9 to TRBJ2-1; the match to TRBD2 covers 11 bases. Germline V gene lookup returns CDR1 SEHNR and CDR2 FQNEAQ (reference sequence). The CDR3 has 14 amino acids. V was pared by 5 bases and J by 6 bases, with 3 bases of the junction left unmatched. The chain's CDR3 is CASSASGGTNEQFF. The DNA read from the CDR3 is TGTGCCAGCAGCGCTAGCGGGGGGACCAATGAG.

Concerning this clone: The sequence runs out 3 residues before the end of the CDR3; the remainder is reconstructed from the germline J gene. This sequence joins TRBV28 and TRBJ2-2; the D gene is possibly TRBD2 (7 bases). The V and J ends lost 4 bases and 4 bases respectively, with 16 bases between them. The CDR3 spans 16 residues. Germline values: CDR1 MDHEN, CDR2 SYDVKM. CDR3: CASSSPGRGFTGELFF. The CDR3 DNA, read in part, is TGTGCCAGCAGTTCCCCTGGGAGGGGGTTCACCGGGGAG.

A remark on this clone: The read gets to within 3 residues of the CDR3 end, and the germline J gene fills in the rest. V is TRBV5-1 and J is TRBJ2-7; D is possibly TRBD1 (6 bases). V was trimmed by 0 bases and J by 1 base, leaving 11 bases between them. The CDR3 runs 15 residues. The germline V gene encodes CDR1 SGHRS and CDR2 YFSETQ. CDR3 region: CASSLDGGQSYEQYF. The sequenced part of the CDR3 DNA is TGCGCCAGCAGCTTGGATGGTGGACAGTCCTACGAG. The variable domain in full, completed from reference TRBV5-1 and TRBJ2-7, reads KAGVTQTPRYLIKTRGQQVTLSCSPISGHRSVSWYQQTPGQGLQFLFEYFSETQRNKGNFPGRFSGRQFSNSRSEMNVSTLELGDSALYLCASSLDGGQSYEQYFGPGTRLTVT.

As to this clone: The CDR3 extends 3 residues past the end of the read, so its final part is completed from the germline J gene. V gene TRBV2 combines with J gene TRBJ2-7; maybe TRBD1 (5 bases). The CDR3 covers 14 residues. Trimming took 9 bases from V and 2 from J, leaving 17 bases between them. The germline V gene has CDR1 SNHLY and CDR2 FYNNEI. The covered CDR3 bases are TGTGCCAGTCAGACAGCACGTCCTGCCTACGAG. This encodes CASQTARPAYE. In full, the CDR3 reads CASQTARPAYEQYF.

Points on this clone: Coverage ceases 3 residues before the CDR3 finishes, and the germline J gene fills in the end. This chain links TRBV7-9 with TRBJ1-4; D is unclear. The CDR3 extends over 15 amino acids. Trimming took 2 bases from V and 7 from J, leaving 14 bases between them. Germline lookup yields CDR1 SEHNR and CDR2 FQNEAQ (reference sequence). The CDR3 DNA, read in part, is TGTGCCAGCAGCTTAAAGCAAGGGTACCCTGAAAAA. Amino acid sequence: CASSLKQGYPEK. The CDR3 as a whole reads CASSLKQGYPEKLFF.

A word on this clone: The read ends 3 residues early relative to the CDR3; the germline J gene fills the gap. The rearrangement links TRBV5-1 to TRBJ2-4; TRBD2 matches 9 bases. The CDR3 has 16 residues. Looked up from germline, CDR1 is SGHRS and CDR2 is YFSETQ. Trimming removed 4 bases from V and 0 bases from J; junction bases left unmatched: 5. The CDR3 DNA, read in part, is TGCGCCAGCAGCCCTAGCGGGAATATAGCCAAAAACATT. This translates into CASSPSGNIAKNI. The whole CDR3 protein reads CASSPSGNIAKNIQYF.

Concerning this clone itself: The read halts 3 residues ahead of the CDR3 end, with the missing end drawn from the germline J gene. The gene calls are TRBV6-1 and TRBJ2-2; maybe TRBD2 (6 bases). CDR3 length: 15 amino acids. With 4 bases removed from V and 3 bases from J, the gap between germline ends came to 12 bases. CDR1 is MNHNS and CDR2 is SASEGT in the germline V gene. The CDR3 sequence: CASSVGSGHTGELFF. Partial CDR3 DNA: TGTGCCAGCAGTGTAGGTAGCGGACACACCGGGGAG.

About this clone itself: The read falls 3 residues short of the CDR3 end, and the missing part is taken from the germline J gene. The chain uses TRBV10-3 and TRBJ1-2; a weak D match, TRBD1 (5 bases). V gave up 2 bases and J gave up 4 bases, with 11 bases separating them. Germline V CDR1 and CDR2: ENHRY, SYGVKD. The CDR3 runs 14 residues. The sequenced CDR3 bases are TGTGCCATCAGTGAGGGGGGGGATAGCTATGGC. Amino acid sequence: CAISEGGDSYG. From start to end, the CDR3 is CAISEGGDSYGYTF.

The DNA read from the CDR3 is TGTGCCAGCAGCGGTGATCGGGACAGGGGAAAGACC. Residues: CASSGDRDRGKT. The CDR3, in full, reads CASSGDRDRGKTQYF. The V gene is TRBV7-2, the J gene TRBJ2-5; 10 bases are a match to TRBD1. The read is 3 residues too short to cover the CDR3 end, so that end is filled in from the germline J gene. Unmatched junction bases numbered 9, after V lost 5 bases and J lost 6 bases. Looked up from germline, CDR1 is SGHTA and CDR2 is FQGNSA. The CDR3 sequence is 15 residues long.

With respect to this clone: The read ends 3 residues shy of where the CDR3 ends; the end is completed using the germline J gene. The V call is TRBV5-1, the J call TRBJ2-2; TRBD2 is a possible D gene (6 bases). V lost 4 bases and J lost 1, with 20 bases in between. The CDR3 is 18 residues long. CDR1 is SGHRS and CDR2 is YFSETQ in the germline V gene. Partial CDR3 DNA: TGCGCCAGCAGCGCCCTTGTCCAGCGGGCCCTGAACACCGGGGAG. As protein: CASSALVQRALNTGE. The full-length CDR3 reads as CASSALVQRALNTGELFF. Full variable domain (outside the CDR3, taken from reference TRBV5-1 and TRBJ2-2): KAGVTQTPRYLIKTRGQQVTLSCSPISGHRSVSWYQQTPGQGLQFLFEYFSETQRNKGNFPGRFSGRQFSNSRSEMNVSTLELGDSALYLCASSALVQRALNTGELFFGEGSRLTVL.